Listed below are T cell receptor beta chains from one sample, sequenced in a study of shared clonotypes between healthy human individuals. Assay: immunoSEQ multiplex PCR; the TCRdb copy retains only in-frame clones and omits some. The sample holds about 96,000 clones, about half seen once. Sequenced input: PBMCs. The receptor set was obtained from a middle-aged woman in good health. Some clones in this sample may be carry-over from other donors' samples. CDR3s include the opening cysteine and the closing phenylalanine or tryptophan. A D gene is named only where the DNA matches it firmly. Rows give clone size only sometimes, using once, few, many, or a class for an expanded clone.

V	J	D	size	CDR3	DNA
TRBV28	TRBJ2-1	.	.	CASLSGRVGYNEQFF	TGTGCCAGCTTATCAGGCAGGGTAGGGTACAATGAGCAGTTCTTC
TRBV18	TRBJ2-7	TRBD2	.	CASSPPTSGRDERYF	TGTGCCAGCTCACCTCCGACTAGCGGGAGGGATGAGCGGTACTTC
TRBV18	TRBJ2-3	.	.	CASSLQNPSTDTQYF	TGTGCCAGCTCACTTCAGAACCCTAGCACAGATACGCAGTATTTT
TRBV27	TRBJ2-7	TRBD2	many	CASSLEAGGPYEQYF	TGTGCCAGCAGTTTAGAAGCGGGAGGCCCCTACGAGCAGTACTTC
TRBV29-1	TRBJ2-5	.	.	CSVDSETQYF	TGCAGCGTTGACTCGGAGACCCAGTACTTC
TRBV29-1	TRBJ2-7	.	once	CSVAGTIAGSEQYF	TGCAGCGTAGCCGGGACGATCGCTGGCTCCGAGCAGTACTTC
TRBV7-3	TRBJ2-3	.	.	CASSSSDFTDTQYF	TGTGCCAGCAGCTCCTCGGACTTCACAGATACGCAGTATTTT
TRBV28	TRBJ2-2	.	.	CASCLTGNTGELFF	TGTGCCAGCTGCCTGACGGGAAACACCGGGGAGCTGTTTTTT
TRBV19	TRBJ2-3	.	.	CASSHSITDTQYF	TGTGCCAGTAGTCACAGTATTACAGATACGCAGTATTTT
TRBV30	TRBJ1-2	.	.	CAWEAYYGYTF	TGTGCCTGGGAGGCTTATTATGGCTACACCTTC
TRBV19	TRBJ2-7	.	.	CASSIVEGSYEQYF	TGTGCCAGTAGTATAGTGGAGGGATCCTACGAGCAGTACTTC
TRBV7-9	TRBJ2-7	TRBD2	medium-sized	CASSRPGTSGSTEQYF	TGTGCCAGCAGTCGTCCCGGGACTAGCGGGAGTACCGAGCAGTACTTC
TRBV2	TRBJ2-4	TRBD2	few	CASMRETKNIQYF	TGTGCCAGCATGCGGGAGACCAAAAACATTCAGTACTTC
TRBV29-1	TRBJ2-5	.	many	CSVDQGTQETQYF	TGCAGCGTTGATCAGGGGACCCAAGAGACCCAGTACTTC
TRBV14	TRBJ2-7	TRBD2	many	CASSRGRGGTYEQYF	TGTGCCAGCAGCCGGGGACGGGGGGGAACCTACGAGCAGTACTTC
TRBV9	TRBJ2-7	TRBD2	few	CASSVGTSGSSSYEQYF	TGTGCCAGCAGCGTAGGGACTAGCGGGAGTAGCTCCTACGAGCAGTACTTC
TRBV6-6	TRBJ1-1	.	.	CASSQGWVGTEAFF	TGTGCCAGCAGTCAGGGCTGGGTTGGAACTGAAGCTTTCTTT
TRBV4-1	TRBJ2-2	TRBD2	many	CASSQGLAGAGELFF	TGCGCCAGCAGCCAAGGGCTAGCGGGAGCCGGGGAGCTGTTTTTT
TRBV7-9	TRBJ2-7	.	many	CASSLTGDEQYF	TGTGCCAGCAGCTTGACGGGGGACGAGCAGTACTTC
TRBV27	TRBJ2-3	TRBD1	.	CASSSRKGASTDTQYF	TGTGCCAGCAGTTCAAGGAAGGGGGCTAGCACAGATACGCAGTATTTT
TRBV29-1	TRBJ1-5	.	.	CSVSGGPEPQHF	TGCAGCGTTTCAGGTGGTCCGGAGCCCCAGCATTTT
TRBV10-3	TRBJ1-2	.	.	CAIEGGGNYGYTF	TGTGCCATCGAGGGAGGGGGGAATTATGGCTACACCTTC
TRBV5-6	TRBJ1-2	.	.	CASSLFQDGYTF	TGTGCCAGCAGCTTGTTCCAGGATGGCTACACCTTC
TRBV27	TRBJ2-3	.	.	CASSSTTERTDTQYF	TGTGCCAGCAGTTCTACGACCGAACGCACAGATACGCAGTATTTT
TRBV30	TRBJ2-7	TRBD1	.	CAWSVGQGLSSYEQYF	TGTGCCTGGAGTGTGGGACAGGGCCTTAGCTCCTACGAGCAGTACTTC
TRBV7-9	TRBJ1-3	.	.	CASSFGVPLSGNTIYF	TGTGCCAGCAGCTTTGGGGTCCCACTCTCTGGAAACACCATATATTTT
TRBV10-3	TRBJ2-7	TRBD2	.	CAISVSGGGADEQYF	TGTGCCATCAGTGTTTCCGGGGGGGGCGCGGACGAGCAGTACTTC
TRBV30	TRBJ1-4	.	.	CAWSEDSFNEKLFF	TGTGCCTGGAGTGAGGACAGTTTTAATGAAAAACTGTTTTTT
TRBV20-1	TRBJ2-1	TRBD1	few	CSRGQGNEQFF	TGCAGCCGGGGACAGGGCAATGAGCAGTTCTTC
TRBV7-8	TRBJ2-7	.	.	CASSLGQWKGEQYF	TGTGCCAGCAGCTTGGGGCAATGGAAGGGCGAGCAGTACTTC
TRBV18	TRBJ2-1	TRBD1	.	CASSHRDRGSEQFF	TGTGCCAGCTCACACCGGGACAGGGGGAGTGAGCAGTTCTTC
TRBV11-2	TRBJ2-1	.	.	CASSFTGSSVDEQFF	TGTGCCAGCAGCTTTACCGGGTCGTCCGTCGATGAGCAGTTCTTC
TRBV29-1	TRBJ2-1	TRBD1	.	CGVEGQAWVF	TGCGGCGTTGAGGGACAGGCTTGGGTCTTC
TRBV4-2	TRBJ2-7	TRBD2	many	CASSQELAGGPFFHEQYF	TGTGCCAGCAGCCAAGAACTAGCGGGAGGGCCTTTTTTCCACGAGCAGTACTTC
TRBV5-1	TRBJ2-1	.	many	CASSLTGTNEQFF	TGCGCCAGCAGCTTGACAGGGACCAATGAGCAGTTCTTC
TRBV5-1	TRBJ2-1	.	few	CASSFGNGVQFF	TGCGCCAGCAGCTTCGGAAATGGGGTGCAGTTCTTC
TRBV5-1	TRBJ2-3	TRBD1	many	CASSRNRDRVADTQYF	TGCGCCAGCAGCAGAAACCGGGACAGGGTGGCAGATACGCAGTATTTT
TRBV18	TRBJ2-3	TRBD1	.	CASFRDRGTDTQYF	TGTGCCAGCTTCCGGGACAGGGGTACAGATACGCAGTATTTT
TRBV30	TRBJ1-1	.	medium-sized	CAWSVGGLEAFF	TGTGCCTGGAGCGTCGGGGGCCTTGAAGCTTTCTTT